This entry concerns a single T cell receptor (beta chain). The data originate from a study of blood T cell repertoires in COVID-19. Only in-frame clones appear in the TCRdb table, and some are missing; sequencing was by immunoSEQ multiplex PCR. The sample yields about 85,000 clones, nearly 90% seen once. With V trimmed by 2 bases and J by 6 bases, 12 bases remained unmatched. Looked up from germline, CDR1 is SGHAT and CDR2 is FQNNGV. The CDR3 has 16 residues. This clonotype originated in a woman aged 80 or over with active or convalescent COVID-19. The sequenced sample consisted of peripheral blood. The chain recombines TRBV11-2 with TRBJ1-1; 7 positions agree with TRBD1. The CDR3 reads CASSLLTGIRRPEAFF. The CDR3 bases are TGTGCCAGCAGCTTATTGACAGGGATCCGACGTCCTGAAGCTTTCTTT. Variable domain in full (rest from reference TRBV11-2 and TRBJ1-1): EAGVAQSPRYKIIEKRQSVAFWCNPISGHATLYWYQQILGQGPKLLIQFQNNGVVDDSQLPKDRFSAERLKGVDSTLKIQPAKLEDSAVYLCASSLLTGIRRPEAFFGQGTRLTVV.